This T cell receptor beta chain appears in the sequencing data of a study of CD8 T cells in ankylosing spondylitis (dated by TCRdb to about 2017). The study in broad terms: The study set out to find disease-linked TCR variants by profiling T cell receptor beta repertoires in ankylosing spondylitis patients and healthy donors. Peripheral blood samples were taken, and synovial fluid was additionally collected from ankylosing spondylitis patients. In total, the full study cohort was made up of some 100 healthy donors and about two dozen ankylosing spondylitis patients. General findings and caveats noted by the study authors: Some motif variants were previously reported in synovial fluid and blood of reactive arthritis patients, suggesting common disease-initiation mechanisms. A CD8+ phenotype was shown by the disease-linked clones, which were found at relatively low frequencies in peripheral blood. A TCR beta motif of eight highly homologous amino acid variants appeared characteristic of blood from ankylosing spondylitis patients. The disease-linked clones were reported to be significantly enriched in matched synovial fluid samples from ankylosing spondylitis patients.

This clonotype was recorded at least ten times. Which antigen it targets is not known. Base qualities are not provided; no much larger clone lies one nucleotide away. TCRdb shows the sequencer as Illumina HiSeq 2500. Quantitative 5'-RACE with molecular barcodes was used to prepare TCR beta libraries. Per the source publication's procedure: A new computational method based on a probabilistic model of VDJ rearrangement was used to identify disease-linked TCR variants. Using fastp at Q25 and MiXCR, TCRdb reprocessed the public reads and kept productive beta chains. Entries are consolidated by CDR3 protein sequence, retaining the most common genes and DNA. The V and J calls were not made by the authors but by TCRdb's processing. In this sample the table shows 40,000 or so distinct CDR3 sequences, 10% of which occur a single time. The ten largest clonotypes hold roughly 16% of the sample. Via the germline V gene (reference sequence), CDR1 is DFQATT and CDR2 SNEGSKA. Reading from cysteine to phenylalanine, the CDR3 counts 15 amino acids. Only CDR3 DNA remains: 45 bases, in frame from the first base.

The TCR sequence derives from a male donor with ankylosing spondylitis or in good health (not recorded which). The chain joins TRBV20-1 to TRBJ2-1, and 7 junctional nucleotides match TRBD1. Sequencing was done on a sample of blood, either unsorted or a sorted T cell fraction (not recorded which). The nucleotides are TGCAGCGGGGTTACAGGGGCAAGCTCCTACAATGAGCAGTTCTTC. This yields the protein CSGVTGASSYNEQFF.